These 21 T cell receptor beta chains came from one sample sequenced in a study of T-cell reconstitution after alpha-beta-depleted transplantation in children. A TCRbeta library incorporating unique molecular identifiers was prepared. TCRdb fed the PCR reads into MiXCR, producing one record per CDR3 protein. The data show about 980,000 distinct CDR3 sequences, less than 30% seen once. Sequenced material: PBMCs, mostly from graft donor cells, taken 360 days after TCRalphabeta/CD19-depleted stem cell transplant. The origin of the receptors is a boy less than two years old who had a stem cell transplant for SCID, so the T cells may come from the graft donor.

This clonotype has only a few counts. V and J are TRBV5-1 and TRBJ1-1; D gene ambiguous. The length of the CDR3 is 14 residues. Germline-derived CDR1 and CDR2 are SGHRS and YFSETQ. V lost 1 base, J lost 5 bases, and 12 bases lay in between. This CDR3 reads CASSLIDLGTEAFF. In DNA, the CDR3 is TGCGCCAGCAGCTTGATCGATCTGGGGACTGAAGCTTTCTTT.

The gene calls are TRBV30 and TRBJ2-3; D is undetermined. V was trimmed by 0 bases and J by 0 bases, leaving 13 bases between them. The CDR3 contains 16 residues. CDR1 and CDR2 from the germline V gene are GTSNPN and SVGIG (reference sequence). Written as DNA, the CDR3 is TGTGCCTGGAGTGTCGCTAGGCGGTCTAGCACAGATACGCAGTATTTT. Translating it yields CAWSVARRSSTDTQYF.

The chain uses TRBV24-1 and TRBJ2-5; a possible D gene is TRBD2 (6 bases). Germline-derived CDR1 and CDR2 are KGHDR and SFDVKD. The ends were cut back, 12 bases at V and 4 bases at J, with 20 bases in the middle. The CDR3 sequence is 14 residues long. The CDR3 DNA reads as TGTGCCTCGCGGGACCGTCATAGGGCAGAGACCCAGTACTTC. Translated, it gives CASRDRHRAETQYF.

This clonotype was seen more than once but under ten times. CDR3 amino acids: CSARAATSPNGYTF. Written as DNA, the CDR3 is TGCAGTGCTAGAGCGGCGACATCCCCCAATGGCTACACCTTC. The chain combines TRBV20-1 with TRBJ1-2; D not resolved. Trimming cost V 1 base and J 6 bases, with 15 bases left between them. CDR1 is DFQATT and CDR2 is SNEGSKA in the germline V gene (reference sequence). This CDR3 contains 14 residues.

This clonotype was observed a handful of times. The rearrangement uses TRBV4-1 and TRBJ1-6; 8 positions match TRBD1. V shed 1 base, J shed 8 bases, and the junction held 4 bases outside the gene matches. The CDR3 is 15 residues long. The germline CDR1 and CDR2 sequences are MGHRA and YSYEKL. This CDR3 reads CASSQVAGGDSPLHF. CDR3 bases: TGCGCCAGCAGCCAAGTGGCAGGGGGCGATTCACCCCTCCACTTT.

V usage is TRBV10-3 and J usage is TRBJ2-5; tentatively, D is TRBD2 (5 bases). Trimming took 3 bases from V and 7 from J, leaving 15 bases between them. CDR3 size: 14 residues. Germline CDR1 is ENHRY and CDR2 is SYGVKD. In DNA form, the CDR3 reads TGTGCCATCAGTGAACTCTATGATGCGGGGACCCAGTACTTC. Its translation is CAISELYDAGTQYF.

This chain joins TRBV5-1 and TRBJ2-1; D unclear. V lost 0 bases, J lost 7 bases, and 11 bases lay in between. The CDR3 sequence is 14 residues long. CDR1 and CDR2 (germline): SGHRS, YFSETQ. The CDR3: CASSLGPPLNEQFF. The CDR3, as DNA: TGCGCCAGCAGCTTGGGGCCCCCCTTGAATGAGCAGTTCTTC.

A few counts support this clonotype. CDR3 amino acids: CSARDQATQAFF. The CDR3 DNA reads TGCAGTGCTAGAGATCAGGCAACCCAAGCTTTCTTT. The chain links TRBV20-1 to TRBJ1-1; D remains ambiguous. The CDR3 length is 12 residues. Trimming shortened V by 0 bases and J by 9 bases, and 11 bases separated the two germline ends. Germline CDR1 and CDR2: DFQATT and SNEGSKA (reference sequence).

This clonotype appeared a single time. V and J are TRBV7-9 and TRBJ1-4; tentatively, D is TRBD1 (5 bases). The CDR3 is made up of 14 amino acids. V was pared by 5 bases and J by 7 bases, with 14 bases between. In germline, CDR1 is SEHNR, CDR2 FQNEAQ (reference sequence). In DNA, the CDR3 is TGTGCCAGCAGCCGTGGGGACTCGGGTGAAAAACTGTTTTTT. Its protein is CASSRGDSGEKLFF. The whole variable domain, filled in from reference TRBV7-9 and TRBJ1-4, reads DTGVSQNPRHKITKRGQNVTFRCDPISEHNRLYWYRQTLGQGPEFLTYFQNEAQLEKSRLLSDRFSAERPKGSFSTLEIQRTEQGDSAMYLCASSRGDSGEKLFFGSGTQLSVL.

The chain links TRBV11-3 to TRBJ1-1, with D uncertain. Germline V gene data show CDR1 as SGHNT and CDR2 as YENEEA. V was clipped by 5 bases and J by 1 base, with 14 bases between them. This CDR3 is built from 15 residues. CDR3 sequence: CASSPSQARNTEAFF. CDR3 bases: TGTGCCAGCAGCCCATCTCAGGCCCGGAACACTGAAGCTTTCTTT. The full variable domain, in which reference TRBV11-3 and TRBJ1-1 provide the parts outside the CDR3, is EAGVVQSPRYKIIEKKQPVAFWCNPISGHNTLYWYLQNLGQGPELLIRYENEEAVDDSQLPKDRFSAERLKGVDSTLKIQPAELGDSAVYLCASSPSQARNTEAFFGQGTRLTVV.

The rearrangement links TRBV27 to TRBJ2-7; D is tentatively TRBD1 or TRBD2 (5 bases each). The CDR3 covers 14 residues. The V gene lost 6 bases and the J gene lost 5 bases, with 17 bases spanning the gap. Germline CDR1 MNHEY, CDR2 SMNVEV (reference sequence). CDR3 sequence reads: CASRGEWVSNEQYF. The CDR3 DNA sequence: TGTGCCAGCAGGGGGGAGTGGGTTTCCAACGAGCAGTACTTC.

The rearrangement uses TRBV12-3 or TRBV12-4 and TRBJ2-5; D gene ambiguous. Trimming pared 6 bases from V and 1 base from J, leaving 9 bases between. The CDR3 spans 13 residues. CDR3: CASRTGLQETQYF. The CDR3 nucleotides read TGTGCCAGCAGAACGGGTCTCCAAGAGACCCAGTACTTC.

The CDR3 loop is CASNPGGGGLNEQFF. CDR3 DNA: TGTGCCAGCAACCCAGGGGGCGGGGGGCTTAATGAGCAGTTCTTC. The rearrangement joins TRBV2 to TRBJ2-1; either TRBD1 or TRBD2 may fit D (8 bases each). V lost 7 bases to trimming and J lost 7 bases, with 20 bases between them. The CDR3 has 15 residues. Looked up from germline, CDR1 is SNHLY and CDR2 is FYNNEI.

This clonotype was found a few times. This chain connects TRBV29-1 to TRBJ2-2; D not resolved. V was clipped by 6 bases and J by 0 bases, with 8 bases between them. Germline loops: CDR1 SQVTM, CDR2 ANQGSEA. The CDR3 contains 13 residues. CDR3 region: CSVSQTNTGELFF. The CDR3 nucleotides are TGCAGCGTCTCGCAAACGAACACCGGGGAGCTGTTTTTT.

The chain couples TRBV5-1 to TRBJ2-1, with 7 bases that match TRBD1. V lost 3 bases to trimming and J lost 5 bases; unmatched junction nucleotides: 8. Germline CDR1 and CDR2: SGHRS and YFSETQ. The CDR3 runs to 15 residues. CDR3 region: CASSSETTGDNEQFF. The DNA of the CDR3 is TGCGCCAGCAGCTCCGAGACTACAGGGGACAATGAGCAGTTCTTC.

This clonotype was found many times. V and J are TRBV6-6 and TRBJ1-2; D is possibly TRBD1 (5 bases). The germline V gene has CDR1 MNHNY and CDR2 SVGAGI (reference sequence). The CDR3 is 11 amino acids. The ends were cut back, 8 bases at V and 6 bases at J, with 10 bases in the middle. CDR3 protein: CASGAGNGYTF. As DNA, the CDR3 is TGTGCCAGCGGCGCAGGGAATGGCTACACCTTC.

This sequence joins TRBV12-3 or TRBV12-4 and TRBJ2-3; D gene ambiguous. CDR3 length: 13 residues. V lost 3 bases and J lost 2, with 6 bases in between. CDR3 protein: CASSFADTDTQYF. The CDR3 DNA sequence: TGTGCCAGCAGTTTCGCAGACACAGATACGCAGTATTTT.

This clonotype was observed a single time. The chain couples TRBV12-3 or TRBV12-4 to TRBJ2-5; 11 positions match TRBD2. The CDR3 totals 16 residues. The V segment lost 2 bases and the J segment 2 bases; nucleotides outside the gene matches: 4. CDR3 amino acids: CASSLFLAGGQETQYF. The CDR3 region has the DNA TGTGCCAGCAGTTTATTTTTAGCGGGGGGGCAAGAGACCCAGTACTTC.

This clonotype was observed at least ten times. The chain combines TRBV5-1 with TRBJ2-2; a weak D match, TRBD2 (6 bases). The germline V and J ends were trimmed by 7 bases and 0 bases, with 16 bases remaining between them. The germline V gene has CDR1 SGHRS and CDR2 YFSETQ. The CDR3 has 16 amino acids. CDR3 sequence: CASRAGMTSNTGELFF. Written as DNA, the CDR3 is TGCGCCAGCCGAGCGGGCATGACATCGAACACCGGGGAGCTGTTTTTT. Full variable domain (missing parts from reference TRBV5-1 and TRBJ2-2): KAGVTQTPRYLIKTRGQQVTLSCSPISGHRSVSWYQQTPGQGLQFLFEYFSETQRNKGNFPGRFSGRQFSNSRSEMNVSTLELGDSALYLCASRAGMTSNTGELFFGEGSRLTVL.

The genes are TRBV20-1 and TRBJ2-5; D may be TRBD2 (7 bases). Germline-derived CDR1 and CDR2 are DFQATT and SNEGSKA (reference sequence). This CDR3 region has 13 residues. V lost 2 bases to trimming and J lost 5 bases, with 12 bases between them. The CDR3 spells CSARKGGIETQYF. CDR3 coding DNA: TGCAGTGCTAGAAAGGGGGGGATCGAGACCCAGTACTTC.

This clonotype was seen only a few times. CDR3 residues: CSVGLQGQAYNEQFF. CDR3 nucleotide sequence: TGCAGCGTTGGGCTCCAGGGGCAAGCCTACAATGAGCAGTTCTTC. The chain uses TRBV29-1 and TRBJ2-1; maybe TRBD1 (6 bases). The germline V and J ends were trimmed by 4 bases and 2 bases, with 15 bases remaining between them. The germline V gene has CDR1 SQVTM and CDR2 ANQGSEA. The CDR3 is 15 residues long.